Each of the 11 T cell receptor beta chains below was sequenced from the same sample in a study of T cells in Graves' hyperthyroidism and ophthalmopathy. TCR beta CDR3 region amplification was performed from RNA transcripts. When the TCR CDR3 underwent first-round RT-PCR, the HTBI primer set was used. MiXCR, run by TCRdb on the multiplex PCR reads, gives a single entry per CDR3 protein. The data show more than 550,000 distinct CDR3 sequences, with about 45% seen just once and less than 9.5% held by the top ten. Sequencing was carried out using peripheral blood or thyroid tissue (not recorded which). The receptors originated from an adult man with Graves' disease, either hyperthyroidism or ophthalmopathy (not recorded which).

This clonotype was seen ten or more times. Compared with germline, one end of the junction differs, possibly owing to a read error. The genes are TRBV4-3 and TRBJ1-1; no clear D gene. Germline CDR1 is LGHNA and CDR2 is YSLEER. The CDR3 is 11 residues long. CDR3 coding DNA: TGCGCCAGCAGTCAAGCGACAGAAGCTTTCTTT. Translated, it gives CASSQATEAFF.

This sequence joins TRBV12-3 or TRBV12-4 and TRBJ1-2; the match to TRBD1 covers 9 bases. This CDR3 is built from 14 residues. V lost 2 bases to trimming and J lost 10 bases; unmatched junction nucleotides: 8. In DNA, the CDR3 is TGTGCCAGCAGTTTATCCGGGACAGGGACGGCCTACACCTTC. It codes for CASSLSGTGTAYTF.

This clonotype appeared a few times. The V and J genes are TRBV7-9 and TRBJ1-5; no clear D gene. The length of the CDR3 is 14 residues. The germline V gene encodes CDR1 SEHNR and CDR2 FQNEAQ (reference sequence). V lost 0 bases to trimming and J lost 7 bases, with 10 bases between them. The CDR3 DNA is TGTGCCAGCAGCTTAGCTGCAGAAGGGCAGCCCCAGCATTTT. Amino acids: CASSLAAEGQPQHF.

The V and J genes are TRBV7-8 and TRBJ2-7; maybe TRBD2 (5 bases). This CDR3 comprises 13 residues. The V end was cut by 5 bases, the J end by 6 bases, with 14 bases between. The germline V gene has CDR1 SGHVS and CDR2 FQNEAQ. CDR3 region: CASSVTNYFEQYF. In DNA, the CDR3 is TGTGCCAGCAGCGTGACTAACTATTTCGAGCAGTACTTC. The full variable domain, with the rest looked up from reference TRBV7-8 and TRBJ2-7, is GAGVSQSPRYKVAKRGQDVALRCDPISGHVSLFWYQQALGQGPEFLTYFQNEAQLDKSGLPSDRFFAERPEGSVSTLKIQRTQQEDSAVYLCASSVTNYFEQYFGPGTRLTVT.

CDR3 residues: CSVEVQGRYGYTF. In DNA, the CDR3 is TGCAGCGTTGAAGTTCAGGGCCGCTATGGCTACACCTTC. The chain uses TRBV29-1 and TRBJ1-2; tentative D call: TRBD1 (5 bases). CDR3 size: 13 residues. V dropped 1 base and J dropped 4 bases, with 10 bases sitting between them. Per germline, CDR1 SQVTM and CDR2 ANQGSEA.

This clonotype was found many times. J is TRBJ2-7 and V is TRBV7-8; maybe TRBD2 (7 bases). This CDR3 contains 13 residues. CDR1 and CDR2 (germline): SGHVS, FQNEAQ. Between the trimmed V and J ends, which lost 7 bases and 4 bases, there was a span of 14 bases. The CDR3 DNA follows: TGTGCCAGCATGAGGGGGGAGGGGTACGAGCAGTACTTC. Its translation is CASMRGEGYEQYF.

This chain links TRBV29-1 with TRBJ2-5; D is uncertain. Germline-derived CDR1 and CDR2 are SQVTM and ANQGSEA. This CDR3 has 13 amino acids. Trimming cost V 3 bases and J 5 bases, with 13 bases left between them. The CDR3 is CSVDFGLGETQYF. CDR3 in DNA: TGCAGCGTTGATTTCGGGCTCGGGGAGACCCAGTACTTC.

Concerning this clonotype: At one end, the junction sequence differs from germline, possibly due to a read error. The CDR3 DNA reads as TGTGCCAGCAGTTTTACGACTAGCGGGAGTTCTACGGAGACCCAGTACTTC. Its translation: CASSFTTSGSSTETQYF. The rearrangement uses TRBV10-3 and TRBJ2-5; 12 bases are a match to TRBD2. Germline assignment: CDR1 ENHRY and CDR2 SYGVKD. CDR3 length: 17 residues.

A note on this clonotype: Mismatch with germline at one junction end may stem from a read error. The chain has TRBV5-1 and TRBJ1-1; 9 positions match TRBD1. This CDR3 is built from 16 residues. Germline values: CDR1 SGHRS, CDR2 YFSETQ. The CDR3 loop reads CASSQGQGFRNTEAFF. CDR3 coding DNA: TGTGCCAGCAGCCAAGGACAGGGGTTTAGGAACACTGAAGCTTTCTTT.

Turning to this clonotype: A read error is possible here, since a much larger clone lies one base away. CDR3 amino acids: CASSRRRGRPSNYGYTF. The CDR3 DNA follows: TGTGCCAGCAGCCGACGTAGGGGCAGGCCTTCTAACTATGGCTACACCTTC. This chain connects TRBV2 to TRBJ1-2, with D possibly matching TRBD1 (5 bases). This CDR3 is 17 amino acids long. Trimming shortened V by 6 bases and J by 0 bases, and 20 bases separated the two germline ends. The germline CDR1 and CDR2 sequences are SNHLY and FYNNEI. Full variable domain (outside the CDR3, taken from reference TRBV2 and TRBJ1-2): EPEVTQTPSHQVTQMGQEVILRCVPISNHLYFYWYRQILGQKVEFLVSFYNNEISEKSEIFDDQFSVERPDGSNFTLKIRSTKLEDSAMYFCASSRRRGRPSNYGYTFGSGTRLTVV.

J is TRBJ1-1 and V is TRBV29-1; 10 nucleotides match TRBD1. The germline CDR1 and CDR2 sequences are SQVTM and ANQGSEA. This CDR3 has 16 residues. J was trimmed by 1 base and V by 5 bases; bases with no gene match: 10. This CDR3 reads CSVTPGQGRGNTEAFF. CDR3 sequence (DNA): TGCAGCGTTACTCCGGGACAGGGGCGCGGGAACACTGAAGCTTTCTTT.